The 6 T cell receptor beta chains given below trace back to one sample, sequenced in a study of identifying expanded T cells in peripheral blood. Sequencing used immunoSEQ multiplex PCR; TCRdb keeps in-frame clones, though not all of them. The repertoire includes under 120,000 clones, roughly 90% of them detected once, and less than 20% sits in the top ten. Sequenced sample: blood. The receptor set was obtained from a person aged 18 to 75 in good health.

The rearrangement joins TRBV4-3 to TRBJ1-5; D call uncertain. This CDR3 spans 14 amino acids. Between the trimmed V and J ends, which lost 1 base and 4 bases, there was a span of 8 bases. The germline CDR1 and CDR2 sequences are LGHNA and YSLEER. The CDR3 is CASSQGHRNQPQHF. The CDR3, as DNA: TGCGCCAGCAGCCAAGGGCACAGAAATCAGCCCCAGCATTTT.

The chain joins TRBV27 to TRBJ2-7, with unresolved D. Deletions cut 2 bases from V and 0 bases from J, with 5 bases between. The CDR3 runs 13 residues. Looked up from germline, CDR1 is MNHEY and CDR2 is SMNVEV (reference sequence). This CDR3 is CASSLHSSYEQYF. The CDR3 coding sequence is TGTGCCAGCAGTTTACACAGCTCCTACGAGCAGTACTTC.

The chain carries TRBV19 and TRBJ2-7; tentative D call: TRBD1 (6 bases). Trimming removed 4 bases from V and 2 bases from J, with 18 bases in between. CDR1 and CDR2 (germline): LNHDA, SQIVND (reference sequence). The CDR3 is made up of 16 amino acids. CDR3 nucleotides: TGTGCCAGTAGTACACAGGGACCGGGGCGCCCCTACGAGCAGTACTTC. It yields the protein CASSTQGPGRPYEQYF.

The V gene is TRBV11-2, the J gene TRBJ1-6, with D possibly being TRBD1 (6 bases). V lost 1 base and J 7 bases, leaving 11 bases between the germline ends. CDR3 length: 15 amino acids. Per the germline V gene, CDR1 is SGHAT and CDR2 is FQNNGV. This CDR3 is CASSLGGGLNSPLHF. Here the CDR3 DNA reads TGTGCCAGCAGCTTAGGAGGGGGATTAAATTCACCCCTCCACTTT.

V is TRBV27 and J is TRBJ2-3; 10 bases line up with TRBD2. With V trimmed by 3 bases and J by 4 bases, 7 bases remained unmatched. This CDR3 has 16 residues. Germline values: CDR1 MNHEY, CDR2 SMNVEV (reference sequence). This CDR3 is CASSFEAGGRPDTQYF. The CDR3 DNA is TGTGCCAGCAGTTTCGAAGCGGGGGGGCGGCCAGATACGCAGTATTTT.

In its sample, this clone was seen a few times. The rearrangement uses TRBV11-2 and TRBJ2-7; no reliable D call. V gave up 4 bases and J gave up 0 bases, with 4 bases separating them. The CDR3 runs to 12 residues. Germline lookup yields CDR1 SGHAT and CDR2 FQNNGV. The CDR3 region is CASSSRSYEQYF. As DNA, the CDR3 is TGTGCCAGCAGCTCCCGCTCCTACGAGCAGTACTTC.